This TCR beta chain was profiled in a study of blood T cell repertoires in COVID-19. Across the whole study: COVID-19 samples, acute and convalescent, were from the United States, Italy and Spain. PBMCs, B-cell-depleted T cells, or T cells provided the cDNA or gDNA that made up the material.

The ends were cut back, 3 bases at V and 4 bases at J, with 16 bases in the middle. This CDR3 region has 16 residues. Germline V lookup: CDR1 LNHDA, CDR2 SQIVND (reference sequence). Data came from immunoSEQ multiplex PCR; TCRdb stores just in-frame clones and leaves some out. The sample contains some 50,000 clones, 78% of which appear only once. Sequenced sample: peripheral blood. The J gene is TRBJ1-5, the V gene TRBV19, with D perhaps matching TRBD1 (5 bases). The receptor's source is a human donor in a cohort sampled during active COVID-19. The chain's CDR3 is CASSIVIRGGNQPQHF. The CDR3, as DNA: TGTGCCAGTAGTATTGTAATTCGGGGGGGGAATCAGCCCCAGCATTTT.